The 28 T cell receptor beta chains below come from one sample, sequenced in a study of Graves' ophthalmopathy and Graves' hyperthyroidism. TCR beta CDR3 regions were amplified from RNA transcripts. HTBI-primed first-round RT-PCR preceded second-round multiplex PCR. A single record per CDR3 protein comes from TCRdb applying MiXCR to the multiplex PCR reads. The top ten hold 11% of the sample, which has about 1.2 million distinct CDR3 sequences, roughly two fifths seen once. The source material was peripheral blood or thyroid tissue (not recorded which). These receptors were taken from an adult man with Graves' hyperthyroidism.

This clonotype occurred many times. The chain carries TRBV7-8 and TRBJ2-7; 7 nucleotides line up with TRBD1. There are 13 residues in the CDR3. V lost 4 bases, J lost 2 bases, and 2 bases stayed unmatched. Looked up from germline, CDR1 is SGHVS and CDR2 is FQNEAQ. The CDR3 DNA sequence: TGTGCCAGCAGCTGGGACAGTCCCTACGAGCAGTACTTC. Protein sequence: CASSWDSPYEQYF.

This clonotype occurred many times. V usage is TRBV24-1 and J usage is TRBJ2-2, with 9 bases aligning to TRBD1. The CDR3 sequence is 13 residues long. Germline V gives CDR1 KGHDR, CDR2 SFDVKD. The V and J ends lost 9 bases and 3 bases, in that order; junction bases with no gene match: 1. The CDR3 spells CATGTGYTGELFF. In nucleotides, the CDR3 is TGTGCCACCGGGACAGGGTACACCGGGGAGCTGTTTTTT.

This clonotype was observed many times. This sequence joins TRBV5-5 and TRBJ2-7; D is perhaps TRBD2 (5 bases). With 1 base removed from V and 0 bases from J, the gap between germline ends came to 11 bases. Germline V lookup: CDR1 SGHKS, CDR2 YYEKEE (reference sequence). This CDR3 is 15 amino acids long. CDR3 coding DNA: TGTGCCAGCAGCTTGACGGGGTTGGGCTCCTACGAGCAGTACTTC. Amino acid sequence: CASSLTGLGSYEQYF.

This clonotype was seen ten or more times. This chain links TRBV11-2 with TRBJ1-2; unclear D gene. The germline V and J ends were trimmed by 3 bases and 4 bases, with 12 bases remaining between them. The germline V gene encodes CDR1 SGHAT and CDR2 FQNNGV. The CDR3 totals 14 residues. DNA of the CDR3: TGTGCCAGCAGCTTGATGGAGGGTTCCTATGGCTACACCTTC. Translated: CASSLMEGSYGYTF. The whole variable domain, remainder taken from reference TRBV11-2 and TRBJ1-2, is EAGVAQSPRYKIIEKRQSVAFWCNPISGHATLYWYQQILGQGPKLLIQFQNNGVVDDSQLPKDRFSAERLKGVDSTLKIQPAKLEDSAVYLCASSLMEGSYGYTFGSGTRLTVV.

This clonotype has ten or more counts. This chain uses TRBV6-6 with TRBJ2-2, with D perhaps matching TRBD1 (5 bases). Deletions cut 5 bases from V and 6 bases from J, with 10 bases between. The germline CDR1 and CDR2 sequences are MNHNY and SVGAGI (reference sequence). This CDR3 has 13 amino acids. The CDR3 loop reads CASSPTVAGELFF. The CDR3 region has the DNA TGTGCCAGCAGTCCGACAGTGGCCGGGGAGCTGTTTTTT.

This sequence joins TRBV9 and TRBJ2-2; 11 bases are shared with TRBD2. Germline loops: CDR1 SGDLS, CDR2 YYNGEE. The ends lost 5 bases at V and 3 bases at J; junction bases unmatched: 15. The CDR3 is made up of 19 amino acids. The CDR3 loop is CASSRRLSGRALYTGELFF. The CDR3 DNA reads TGTGCCAGCAGTCGCCGACTTAGCGGGAGGGCCTTGTACACCGGGGAGCTGTTTTTT.

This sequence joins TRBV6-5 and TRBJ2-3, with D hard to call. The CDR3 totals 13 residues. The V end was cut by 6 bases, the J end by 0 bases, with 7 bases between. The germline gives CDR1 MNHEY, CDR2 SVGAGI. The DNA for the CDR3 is TGTGCCAGCAGGCACCCTAGCACAGATACGCAGTATTTT. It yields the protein CASRHPSTDTQYF.

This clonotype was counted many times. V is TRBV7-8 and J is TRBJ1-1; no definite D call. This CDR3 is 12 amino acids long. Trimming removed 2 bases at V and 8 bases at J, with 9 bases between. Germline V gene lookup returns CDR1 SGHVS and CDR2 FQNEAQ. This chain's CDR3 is CASSLSGEEAFF. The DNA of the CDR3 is TGTGCCAGCAGCTTATCGGGCGAAGAAGCTTTCTTT. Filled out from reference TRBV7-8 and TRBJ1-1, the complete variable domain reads GAGVSQSPRYKVAKRGQDVALRCDPISGHVSLFWYQQALGQGPEFLTYFQNEAQLDKSGLPSDRFFAERPEGSVSTLKIQRTQQEDSAVYLCASSLSGEEAFFGQGTRLTVV.

The CDR3 is CSVEGQGLPEQYF. CDR3 nucleotide sequence: TGCAGCGTTGAAGGACAGGGTCTTCCCGAGCAGTACTTC. The chain is built from TRBV29-1 and TRBJ2-7; 7 bases are shared with TRBD1. CDR3 length: 13 residues. The junction had 6 bases not matched to a gene; V was cut back by 1 base and J by 6 bases. Germline-derived CDR1 and CDR2 are SQVTM and ANQGSEA.

The CDR3 nucleotides read TGCAGTGCTAGGAACCCAAAAGAGACCCAGTACTTC. It specifies CSARNPKETQYF. This chain uses TRBV20-1 with TRBJ2-5; D is unresolved. This CDR3 is 12 amino acids long. V lost 3 bases, J lost 3 bases, and 8 bases lay in between. CDR1 DFQATT and CDR2 SNEGSKA come from the germline V gene (reference sequence).

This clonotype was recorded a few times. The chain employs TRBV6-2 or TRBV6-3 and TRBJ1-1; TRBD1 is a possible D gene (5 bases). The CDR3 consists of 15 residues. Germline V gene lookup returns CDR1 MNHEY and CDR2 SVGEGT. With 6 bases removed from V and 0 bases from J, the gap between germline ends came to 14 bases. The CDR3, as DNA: TGTGCCAGCAGCCGAGCCCAGGGACTGAACACTGAAGCTTTCTTT. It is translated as CASSRAQGLNTEAFF.

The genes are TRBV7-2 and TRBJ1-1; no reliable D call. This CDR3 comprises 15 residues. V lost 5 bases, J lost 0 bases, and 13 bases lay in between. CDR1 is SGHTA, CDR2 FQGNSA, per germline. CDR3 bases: TGTGCCAGCAGCCTGCGGGGTCGCATGAACACTGAAGCTTTCTTT. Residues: CASSLRGRMNTEAFF.

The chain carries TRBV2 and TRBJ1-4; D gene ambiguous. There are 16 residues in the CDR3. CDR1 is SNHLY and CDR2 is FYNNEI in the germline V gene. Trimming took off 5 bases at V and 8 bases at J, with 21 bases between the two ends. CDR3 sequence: CASSPHGVRTVEKLFF. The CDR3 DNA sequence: TGTGCCAGCAGTCCCCACGGGGTCCGGACGGTCGAAAAACTGTTTTTT. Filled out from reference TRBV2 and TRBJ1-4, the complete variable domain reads EPEVTQTPSHQVTQMGQEVILRCVPISNHLYFYWYRQILGQKVEFLVSFYNNEISEKSEIFDDQFSVERPDGSNFTLKIRSTKLEDSAMYFCASSPHGVRTVEKLFFGSGTQLSVL.

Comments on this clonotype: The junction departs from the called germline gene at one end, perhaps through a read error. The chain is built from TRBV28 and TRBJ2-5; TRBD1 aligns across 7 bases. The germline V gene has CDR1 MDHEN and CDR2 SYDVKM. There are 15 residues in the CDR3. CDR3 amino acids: CAISFATGLQETQYF. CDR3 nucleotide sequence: TGTGCCATCAGTTTTGCGACAGGGCTCCAAGAGACCCAGTACTTC. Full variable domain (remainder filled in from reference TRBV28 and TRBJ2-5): DVKVTQSSRYLVKRTGEKVFLECVQDMDHENMFWYRQDPGLGLRLIYFSYDVKMKEKGDIPEGYSVSREKKERFSLILESASTNQTSMYLCAISFATGLQETQYFGPGTRLLVL.

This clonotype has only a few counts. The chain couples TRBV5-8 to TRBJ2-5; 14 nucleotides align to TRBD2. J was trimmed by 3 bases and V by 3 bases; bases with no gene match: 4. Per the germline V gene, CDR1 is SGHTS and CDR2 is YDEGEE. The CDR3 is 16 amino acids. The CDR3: CASSSGTSGGEETQYF. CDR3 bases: TGTGCCAGCAGCTCCGGGACTAGCGGGGGTGAAGAGACCCAGTACTTC. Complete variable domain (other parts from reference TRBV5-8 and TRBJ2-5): EAGVTQSPTHLIKTRGQQATLRCSPISGHTSVYWYQQALGLGLQFLLWYDEGEERNRGNFPPRFSGRQFPNYSSELNVNALELEDSALYLCASSSGTSGGEETQYFGPGTRLLVL.

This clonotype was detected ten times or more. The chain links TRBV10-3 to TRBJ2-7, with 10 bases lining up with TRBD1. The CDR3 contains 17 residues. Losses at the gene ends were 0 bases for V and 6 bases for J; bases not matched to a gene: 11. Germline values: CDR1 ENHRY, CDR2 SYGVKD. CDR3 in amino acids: CAISESGPGTGVSEQYF. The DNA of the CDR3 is TGTGCCATCAGTGAGTCGGGTCCCGGGACAGGGGTCTCCGAGCAGTACTTC.

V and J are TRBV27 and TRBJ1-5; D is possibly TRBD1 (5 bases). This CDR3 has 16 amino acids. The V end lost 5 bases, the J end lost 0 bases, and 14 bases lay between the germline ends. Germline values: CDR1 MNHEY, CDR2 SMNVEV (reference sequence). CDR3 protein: CASSPRQPYSNQPQHF. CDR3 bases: TGTGCCAGCAGTCCCCGACAGCCGTATAGCAATCAGCCCCAGCATTTT.

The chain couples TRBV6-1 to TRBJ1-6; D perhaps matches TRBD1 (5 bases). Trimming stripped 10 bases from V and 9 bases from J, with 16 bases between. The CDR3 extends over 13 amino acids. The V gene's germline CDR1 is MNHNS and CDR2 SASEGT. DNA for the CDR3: TGTGCCACCAATGGAAGGGGCTTTTCACCCCTCCACTTT. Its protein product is CATNGRGFSPLHF.

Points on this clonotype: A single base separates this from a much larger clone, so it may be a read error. Here the CDR3 DNA reads TGTGCCAGCAGCTTAGCGGGCGGGAGGGTCTACGAGCAGTACTTC. Translating gives CASSLAGGRVYEQYF. The V and J genes are TRBV7-6 and TRBJ2-7; 9 positions match TRBD2. The germline gives CDR1 SGHVS, CDR2 FNYEAQ. This CDR3 spans 15 amino acids. Trimming took 0 bases from V and 3 from J; bases not matched to a gene: 3. Supplemented by reference TRBV7-6 and TRBJ2-7, the full variable domain reads GAGVSQSPRYKVTKRGQDVALRCDPISGHVSLYWYRQALGQGPEFLTYFNYEAQQDKSGLPNDRFSAERPEGSISTLTIQRTEQRDSAMYRCASSLAGGRVYEQYFGPGTRLTVT.

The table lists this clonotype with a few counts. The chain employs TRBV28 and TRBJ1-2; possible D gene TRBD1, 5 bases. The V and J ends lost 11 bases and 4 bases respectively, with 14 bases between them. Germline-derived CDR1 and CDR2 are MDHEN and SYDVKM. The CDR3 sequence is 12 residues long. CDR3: CAANGAGYGYTF. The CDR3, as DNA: TGTGCCGCCAATGGGGCGGGCTATGGCTACACCTTC.

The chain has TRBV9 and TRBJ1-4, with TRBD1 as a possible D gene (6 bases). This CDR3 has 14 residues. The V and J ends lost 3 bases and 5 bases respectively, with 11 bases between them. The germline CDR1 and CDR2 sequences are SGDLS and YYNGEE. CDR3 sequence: CASSGGGGNEKLFF. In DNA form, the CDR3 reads TGTGCCAGCAGCGGAGGGGGGGGGAATGAAAAACTGTTTTTT.

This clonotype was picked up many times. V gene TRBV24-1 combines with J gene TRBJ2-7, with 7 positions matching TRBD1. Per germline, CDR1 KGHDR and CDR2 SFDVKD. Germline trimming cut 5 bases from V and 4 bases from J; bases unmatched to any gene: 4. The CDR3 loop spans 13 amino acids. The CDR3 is CATSAGGRYEQYF. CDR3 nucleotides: TGTGCCACCAGTGCAGGGGGTAGGTACGAGCAGTACTTC.

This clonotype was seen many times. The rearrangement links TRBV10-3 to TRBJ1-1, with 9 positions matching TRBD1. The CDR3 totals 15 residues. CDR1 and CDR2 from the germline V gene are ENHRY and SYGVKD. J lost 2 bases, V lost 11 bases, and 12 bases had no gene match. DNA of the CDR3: TGTGCCTCGACCTTAGGGACAGGGCCTAACACTGAAGCTTTCTTT. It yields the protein CASTLGTGPNTEAFF.

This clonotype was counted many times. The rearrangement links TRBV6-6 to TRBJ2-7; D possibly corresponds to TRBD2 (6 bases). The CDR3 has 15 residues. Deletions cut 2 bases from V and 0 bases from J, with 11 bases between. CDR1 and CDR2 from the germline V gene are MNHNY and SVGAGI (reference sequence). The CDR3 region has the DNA TGTGCCAGCAGTTACGTGTCGGGGGTCTCCTACGAGCAGTACTTC. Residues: CASSYVSGVSYEQYF.

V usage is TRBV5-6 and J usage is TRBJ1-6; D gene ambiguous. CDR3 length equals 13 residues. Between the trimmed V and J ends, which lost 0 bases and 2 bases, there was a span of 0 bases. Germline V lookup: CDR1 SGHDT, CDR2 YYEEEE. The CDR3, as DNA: TGTGCCAGCAGCTTGGCCTATAATTCACCCCTCCACTTT. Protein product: CASSLAYNSPLHF.

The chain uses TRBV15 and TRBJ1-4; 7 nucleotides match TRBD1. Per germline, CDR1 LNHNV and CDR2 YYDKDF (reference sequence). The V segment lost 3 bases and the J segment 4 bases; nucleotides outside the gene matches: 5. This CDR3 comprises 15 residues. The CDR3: CATSSSGTDNEKLFF. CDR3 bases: TGTGCCACCAGCAGTTCCGGGACAGATAATGAAAAACTGTTTTTT.

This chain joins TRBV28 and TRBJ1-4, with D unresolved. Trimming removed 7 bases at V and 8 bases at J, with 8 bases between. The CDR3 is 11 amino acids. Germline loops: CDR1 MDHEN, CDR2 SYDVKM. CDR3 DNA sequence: TGTGCCAGCAAACACAGCGAAAAACTGTTTTTT. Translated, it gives CASKHSEKLFF.

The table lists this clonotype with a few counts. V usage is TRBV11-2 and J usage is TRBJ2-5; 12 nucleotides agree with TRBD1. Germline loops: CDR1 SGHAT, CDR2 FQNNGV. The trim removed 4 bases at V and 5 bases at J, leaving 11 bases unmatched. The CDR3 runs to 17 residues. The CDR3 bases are TGTGCCAGCAGCTCCCCGTTGGGGACAGGGGGCGGGGAGACCCAGTACTTC. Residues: CASSSPLGTGGGETQYF. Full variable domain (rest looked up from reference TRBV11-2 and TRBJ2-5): EAGVAQSPRYKIIEKRQSVAFWCNPISGHATLYWYQQILGQGPKLLIQFQNNGVVDDSQLPKDRFSAERLKGVDSTLKIQPAKLEDSAVYLCASSSPLGTGGGETQYFGPGTRLLVL.